This T cell receptor (beta chain) is drawn from a study of cytomegalovirus exposure and HLA in healthy donors. Findings of the study overall: The finding came from a later analysis; first-cohort TCR clusters tended to co-occur in the 130 or so validation repertoires. In vitro work confirmed that a few CMV-associated chains recognize CMV antigens.

As for this clone: What it binds is unknown.

The CDR3 is 15 amino acids. Trimming removed 0 bases from V and 5 bases from J; junction bases left unmatched: 4. CDR1 is MNHEY and CDR2 is SVGAGI in the germline V gene. Using immunoSEQ multiplex PCR, the repertoire was profiled, and TCRdb retains in-frame clones only, with some absent. Found here are some 120,000 clones, 90% to 96% of them singletons; the top ten hold approximately 1.5%. The clonotype was recovered from a man between 18 and 35 years old in good health and CMV-seronegative. Sequenced input: PBMCs. The chain is built from TRBV6-5 and TRBJ2-5; 9 nucleotides align to TRBD1. The CDR3 protein is CASSYSLTGGETQYF. CDR3 DNA: TGTGCCAGCAGTTACTCCCTGACAGGGGGTGAGACCCAGTACTTC.